This T cell receptor (beta chain) appears in the sequencing data of a study of T cells in Graves' hyperthyroidism and ophthalmopathy (dated by TCRdb to between 2019 and 2020). A note on the overall study: Peripheral blood samples were taken at the time of initial diagnosis, prior to any treatment. TCR V-J signatures able to tell the groups apart were searched for in a discovery cohort of 90 to 100 patients, of whom fewer than 45 had Graves' ophthalmopathy and about 60 had stable Graves' hyperthyroidism. Prospective prediction of ophthalmopathy was tested in an independent validation cohort of approximately 18 hyperthyroidism patients and around 16 patients who later progressed to ophthalmopathy. For training and testing, the 100 or so patients in the discovery cohort were randomly divided in a 7:3 ratio. In roughly six Graves' hyperthyroidism patients, the study also compared T-cell repertoires from thyroid tissue with T-cell repertoires from blood. After blood sampling, hyperthyroidism patients were treated with methimazole at a starting dose of 30 mg daily, and ophthalmopathy patients were treated with high-dose intravenous methylprednisolone. According to the paper, TCR Vbeta CDR3 sequencing was carried out on approximately 140 peripheral blood samples, which came from fewer than 50 ophthalmopathy, 70 to 80 hyperthyroidism and about 17 progressor patients.

The TCR beta CDR3 regions were amplified from RNA transcripts. The first round of RT-PCR for the TCR CDR3 was performed with the HTBI primer set and the Qiagen OneStep RT-PCR kit. Libraries were constructed in a second round of multiplex PCR, after which size selection and purification were carried out. Paired-end sequencing of the libraries was performed with 100 bp reads on an Illumina HiSeq2000. From the authors' description of their analysis: SOAPnuke was used to process the raw data, with reads discarded if the reads contained adapters or uncalled bases, had a mean Phred below 15, or lacked an exact constant-primer or identifier match. COPE v1.2.5 was used to merge the high-quality paired reads, and each unique nucleotide sequence was defined as a clonotype. MiTCR v1.1 was used to align clonotypes to the IMGT TRBV, TRBD and TRBJ reference segments. The analysis included only V-J combinations with a frequency above 0.0001, which together covered around 99% of the repertoires. The TCS score was defined as F50 (clonal expansion) divided by E x V (chaos), with BLOSUM62-based TCRdist calculated between CDR3 peptides within each V-J. Welch's t-statistics and random forest reduced around 520 V-J features to about 12, which were used in a naive Bayes classifier (R e1071). The raw public reads went through TCRdb reprocessing: fastp at Q25, MiXCR clone calling, in-frame beta chains kept. Merged by CDR3 protein, the rows form single entries marked with the most common genes and DNA. Clone size and V and J calls follow TCRdb, not the original study. This sample holds about 130,000 distinct CDR3 sequences; approximately 20% were observed only once. The ten largest clones represent 65% to 80% of the sample.

The table lists this clonotype with many counts. No antigen is known for it. Base qualities are not recorded, but no much larger clone differs from it by a single base. The investigation overall reported the following: Ophthalmopathy was separated from stable hyperthyroidism by a 13 V-J signature model, with just over 85% sensitivity and 81% to 83% specificity obtained in cross-validation and 80%/75% obtained in testing. Most expanded thyroid clonotypes (frequency above 0.001) were also detected in blood, suggesting blood repertoires may reflect thyroid immune responses. Sample size was not statistically predetermined, and blinding of investigators to group allocation was not performed. In validation, the model predicted progression to ophthalmopathy with approximately 70% sensitivity and about 72% specificity, a median of approximately 6.5 months before onset.

Hyperthyroidism patients were aged 18 to 65 years and newly diagnosed, with disease duration of less than 2 months. Exclusion was applied to patients with uncontrolled infections, other autoimmune diseases, pregnancy or lactation. Diagnoses relied on clinical symptoms, serum thyroxine and TRAb, thyroid ultrasound and orbital computed tomography. Blood from progressor patients was collected at the time of first diagnosis with hyperthyroidism, before any ophthalmopathy symptoms had appeared. PBMCs were isolated from about 10 ml of fresh peripheral blood by Ficoll-Paque density gradient centrifugation. Progressor patients were first diagnosed with Graves' hyperthyroidism and then developed ophthalmopathy during follow-up. Total RNA was extracted using Trizol reagent, and RNA quality was assessed on an Agilent 2100 Bioanalyzer. CDR1 is given as LGHNA and CDR2 as YNFKEQ, both from the germline V gene. Including cysteine and phenylalanine, the CDR3 has 14 amino acids. Only the CDR3 portion is preserved as DNA: 42 bases, with reading frame beginning at the first base. V is pruned by 3 bases and J by 8 bases, leaving 5 bases of the junction without a gene match.

This TCR was sampled from a woman between 50 and 59 years old with Graves' hyperthyroidism that later progressed to Graves' ophthalmopathy. In this chain, TRBV4-2 is recombined with TRBJ1-3, with TRBD1 matching 9 junction bases. Sequences were obtained from blood. The nucleotide sequence is given as TGTGCCAGCAGCCAGACAGGGGGGAAGGACACCATATATTTT. Its coded protein is CASSQTGGKDTIYF.